The clone carrying this T cell receptor (beta chain) was observed a handful of times. Its antigen remains unidentified. The sample comes from a study of T cell repertoires in cytomegalovirus infection. Study as a whole: The authors relied on CMV epitopes, both recently identified HLA-C-restricted and well-studied HLA-B-restricted. Public TCR beta signatures marked donors with CMV infection and the matching HLA. Findings of the study overall: Adding up the frequency of public TCR beta families identified people who carried CMV plus the relevant HLA.

V was shortened by 5 bases and J by 3 bases, with 20 bases between the two germline ends. The CDR3 has 17 residues. Germline CDR1 is SEHNR and CDR2 is FQNEAQ (reference sequence). Using its own MiXCR run on the reads, TCRdb lists one record per CDR3 protein. The profile shows roughly 51,000 distinct CDR3 sequences, over 15% of them singletons. Here the sequenced sample was CD8+ T cells from cultured PBMCs, taken from culture after CMV antigen stimulation. This chain uses TRBV7-9 with TRBJ2-1; the D is unclear. This sequence originates from a human donor in good health (CMV status not recorded). Some clones in this sample may be carry-over from other donors' samples. The CDR3: CASSTRSYVTLYNEQFF. The CDR3 nucleotides read TGTGCCAGCAGCACGCGGTCTTACGTAACCCTCTACAATGAGCAGTTCTTC.